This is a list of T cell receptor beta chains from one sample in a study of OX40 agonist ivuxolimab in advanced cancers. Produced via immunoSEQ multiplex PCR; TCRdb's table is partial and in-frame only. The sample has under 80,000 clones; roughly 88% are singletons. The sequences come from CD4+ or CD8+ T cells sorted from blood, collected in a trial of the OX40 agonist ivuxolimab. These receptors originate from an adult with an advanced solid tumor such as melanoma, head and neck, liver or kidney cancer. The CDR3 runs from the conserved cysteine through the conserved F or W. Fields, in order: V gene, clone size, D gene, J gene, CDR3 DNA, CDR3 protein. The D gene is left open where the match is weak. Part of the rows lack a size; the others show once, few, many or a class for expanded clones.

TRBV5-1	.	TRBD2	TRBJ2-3	TGCGCCAGCAGCGGGACTAGTTACACAGATACGCAGTATTTT	CASSGTSYTDTQYF
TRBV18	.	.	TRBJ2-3	TGTGCCAGCTCACCACCTGGGGCGGGCTACACAGATACGCAGTATTTT	CASSPPGAGYTDTQYF
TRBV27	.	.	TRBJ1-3	TGTGCCAGCAGGGAGGGCTTTGGAAACACCATATATTTT	CASREGFGNTIYF
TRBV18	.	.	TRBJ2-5	TGTGCCAGCTCACCTAGACAGCAAGAGACCCAGTACTTC	CASSPRQQETQYF
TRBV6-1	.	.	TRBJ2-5	TGTGCCAGCAGCCACGCCACTAGTCGCCCAGAGACCCAGTACTTC	CASSHATSRPETQYF
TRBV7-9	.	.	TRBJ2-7	TGTGCCAGCAGCTTCGCCCAGCGCGCATCCTACGAGCAGTACTTC	CASSFAQRASYEQYF
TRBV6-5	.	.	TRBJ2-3	TGTGCCAGCAGACCGAGAGGGCCAGATACGCAGTATTTT	CASRPRGPDTQYF
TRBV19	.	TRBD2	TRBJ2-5	TGTGCCAGTAGTCCAAAGAGGACTAGCGGGATGACATTAGAGACCCAGTACTTC	CASSPKRTSGMTLETQYF
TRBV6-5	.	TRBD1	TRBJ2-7	TGTGCCAGCAGTTCGGACAGGGTGGTCTACGAGCAGTACTTC	CASSSDRVVYEQYF
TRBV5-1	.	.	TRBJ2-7	TGCGCCAGCAGCCAACGGACAGTCTCCTACGAGCAGTACTTC	CASSQRTVSYEQYF
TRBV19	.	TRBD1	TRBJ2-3	TGTGCCAGTTCCAATGGACAGGGGTCAGATACGCAGTATTTT	CASSNGQGSDTQYF
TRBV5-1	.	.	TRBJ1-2	TGCGCCAGCAGCGAGGACAGCGCCTTTGATGGCTACACCTTC	CASSEDSAFDGYTF
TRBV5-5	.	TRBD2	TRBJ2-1	TGTGCCAGCAGCTTGAGAGCGGGGTTGGCATATGAGCAGTTCTTC	CASSLRAGLAYEQFF
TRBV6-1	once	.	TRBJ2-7	TGTGCCAGCAGTGGGGTCAGGGAAGCCTACGAGCAGTACTTC	CASSGVREAYEQYF
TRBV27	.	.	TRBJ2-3	TGTGCCAGCAGCCCCCTTTCCTATTACACAGATACGCAGTATTTT	CASSPLSYYTDTQYF
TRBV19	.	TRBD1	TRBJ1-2	TGTGCCAGTAGACAGGGGTCGGCTAACTATGGCTACACCTTC	CASRQGSANYGYTF
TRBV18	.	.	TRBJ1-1	TGTGCCAGCTCACCACATGTACGACCCAGCACTGAAGCTTTCTTT	CASSPHVRPSTEAFF
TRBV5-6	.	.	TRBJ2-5	TGTGCCAGCACCTTGAGGGAGCGGGAGACCCAGTACTTC	CASTLRERETQYF
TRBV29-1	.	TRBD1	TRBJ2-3	TGCAGCGGAAGACAGGGGGGCACAGATACGCAGTATTTT	CSGRQGGTDTQYF
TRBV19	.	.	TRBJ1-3	TGTGCCAGTAGTATACTTGGAGGGCAAGGAAACACCATATATTTT	CASSILGGQGNTIYF
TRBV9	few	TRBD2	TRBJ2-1	TGTGCCAGCAGCGTAGGGGGACTAGTAGGGTGGGGAGAGCAGTTCTTC	CASSVGGLVGWGEQFF
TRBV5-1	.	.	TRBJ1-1	TGCGCCAGCAGCTTCGGGACGGAGGACACTGAAGCTTTCTTT	CASSFGTEDTEAFF
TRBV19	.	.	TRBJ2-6	TGTGCCAGTAGTATAGGTGGGTCAGGGGCCAACGTCCTGACTTTC	CASSIGGSGANVLTF
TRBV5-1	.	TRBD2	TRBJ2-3	TGCGCCAGCAGGGACGGGAGGACCACAGATACGCAGTATTTT	CASRDGRTTDTQYF
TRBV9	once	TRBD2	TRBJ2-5	TGTGCCAGCAGCGTAGGGGGACTAGCGGGTCAAGAGACCCAGTACTTC	CASSVGGLAGQETQYF
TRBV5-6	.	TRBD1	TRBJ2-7	TGTGCCAGCAGCTTGACCGGACAGGTCTACGAGCAGTACTTC	CASSLTGQVYEQYF
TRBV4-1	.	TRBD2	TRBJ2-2	TGCGCCAGCAGCCAACCGGGACTAGCGGGAGGGCCCGTCACCGGGGAGCTGTTTTTT	CASSQPGLAGGPVTGELFF
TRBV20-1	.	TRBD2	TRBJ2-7	TGCAGCGGGAGGGGCACCTACGAGCAGTACTTC	CSGRGTYEQYF
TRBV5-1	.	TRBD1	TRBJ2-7	TGCGCCAGCAGCCGAACGGGACAGGGACTTTACGAGCAGTACTTC	CASSRTGQGLYEQYF
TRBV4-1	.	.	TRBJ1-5	TGCGCCAGCAGCCCGACGGGGTCTAATCAGCCCCAGCATTTT	CASSPTGSNQPQHF
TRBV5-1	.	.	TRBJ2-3	TGCGCCAGCAGCTTGGGCGGCACAGATACGCAGTATTTT	CASSLGGTDTQYF
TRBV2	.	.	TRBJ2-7	TGTGCCAGCAGTGTAGGGATCGTCGACGAGCAGTACTTC	CASSVGIVDEQYF
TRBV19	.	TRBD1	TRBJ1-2	TGTGCCAGTAGTCGACGCGGACAGGAGGGCTATGGCTACACCTTC	CASSRRGQEGYGYTF
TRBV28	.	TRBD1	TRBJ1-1	TGTGCCAGCAACCAGGGGGACACTGAAGCTTTCTTT	CASNQGDTEAFF
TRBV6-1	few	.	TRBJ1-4	TGTGCCAGCAGTGGGGACGCAGATGAAAAACTGTTTTTT	CASSGDADEKLFF
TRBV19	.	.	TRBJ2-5	TGTGCCAGTAGTATAGAGGGCAGGGAAGGGGCCCAGTACTTC	CASSIEGREGAQYF
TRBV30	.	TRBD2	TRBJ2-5	TGTGCCTGGGGCACCGGGACTAGCGGGTCCCAAGAGACCCAGTACTTC	CAWGTGTSGSQETQYF
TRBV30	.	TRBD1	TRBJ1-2	TGTGCCCTACGCCGTTTGGGGGACAGGGGATATGGCTACACCTTC	CALRRLGDRGYGYTF
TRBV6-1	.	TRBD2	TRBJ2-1	TGTGCCAGCAGTGGGGGACTAGCCTCCTACAATGAGCAGTTCTTC	CASSGGLASYNEQFF
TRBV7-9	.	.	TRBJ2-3	TGTGCCAGCAGCCCAGGGTTTGATACGCAGTATTTT	CASSPGFDTQYF
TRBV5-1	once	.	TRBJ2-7	TGCGCCAGCAGCTTGGCAGGTGGAGATCGCGAGCAGTACTTC	CASSLAGGDREQYF
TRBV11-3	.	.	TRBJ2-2	TGTGCCAGCAAGGACCGGGCCGGGGAGCTGTTTTTT	CASKDRAGELFF
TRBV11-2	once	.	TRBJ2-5	TGTGCCAGCAGCTTAGTTGGGGATACCCAAGAGACCCAGTACTTC	CASSLVGDTQETQYF
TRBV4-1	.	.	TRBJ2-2	TGCGCCAGCAGCCAAGATTCCGGGGAGAAGGCCGGGGAGCTGTTTTTT	CASSQDSGEKAGELFF
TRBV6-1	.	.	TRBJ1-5	TGTGCCAGCATACTCGGCGGCCTCAATCAGCCCCAGCATTTT	CASILGGLNQPQHF
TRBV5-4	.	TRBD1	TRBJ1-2	TGTGCCAGCAGCAGCTTGGGGGGAGGGACAGGGCTCTATGGCTACACCTTC	CASSSLGGGTGLYGYTF